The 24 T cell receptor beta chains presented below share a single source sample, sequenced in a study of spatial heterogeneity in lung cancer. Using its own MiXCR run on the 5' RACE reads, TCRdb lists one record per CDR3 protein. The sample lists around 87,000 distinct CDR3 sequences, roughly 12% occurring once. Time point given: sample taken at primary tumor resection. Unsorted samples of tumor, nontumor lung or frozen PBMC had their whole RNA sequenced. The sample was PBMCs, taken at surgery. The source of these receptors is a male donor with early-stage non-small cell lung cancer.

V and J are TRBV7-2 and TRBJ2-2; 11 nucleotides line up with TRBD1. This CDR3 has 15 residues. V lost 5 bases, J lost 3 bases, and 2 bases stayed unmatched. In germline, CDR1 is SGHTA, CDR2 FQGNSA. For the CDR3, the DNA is TGTGCCAGCAGCGGACAGGGGGCAGACACCGGGGAGCTGTTTTTT. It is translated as CASSGQGADTGELFF.

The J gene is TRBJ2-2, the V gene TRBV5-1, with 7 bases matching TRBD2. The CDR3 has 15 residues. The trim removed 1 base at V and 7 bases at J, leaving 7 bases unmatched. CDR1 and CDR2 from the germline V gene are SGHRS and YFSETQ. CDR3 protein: CASSLSTSEGGELFF. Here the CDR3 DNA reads TGCGCCAGCAGCTTGTCTACTAGCGAAGGCGGGGAGCTGTTTTTT.

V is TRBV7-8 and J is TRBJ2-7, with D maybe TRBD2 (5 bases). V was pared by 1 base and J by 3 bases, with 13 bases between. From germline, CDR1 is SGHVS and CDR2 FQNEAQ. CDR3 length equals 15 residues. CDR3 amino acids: CASSLGLDSSYEQYF. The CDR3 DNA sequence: TGTGCCAGCAGCTTAGGTTTGGACTCGAGCTACGAGCAGTACTTC. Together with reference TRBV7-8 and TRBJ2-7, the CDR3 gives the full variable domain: GAGVSQSPRYKVAKRGQDVALRCDPISGHVSLFWYQQALGQGPEFLTYFQNEAQLDKSGLPSDRFFAERPEGSVSTLKIQRTQQEDSAVYLCASSLGLDSSYEQYFGPGTRLTVT.

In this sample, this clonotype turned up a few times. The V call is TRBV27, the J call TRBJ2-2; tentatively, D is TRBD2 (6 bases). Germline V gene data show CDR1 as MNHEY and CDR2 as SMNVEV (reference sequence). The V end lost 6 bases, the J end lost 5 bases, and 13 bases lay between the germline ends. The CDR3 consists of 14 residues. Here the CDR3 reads CASSRRAGTGELFF. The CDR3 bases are TGTGCCAGCAGCAGGAGGGCCGGAACCGGGGAGCTGTTTTTT.

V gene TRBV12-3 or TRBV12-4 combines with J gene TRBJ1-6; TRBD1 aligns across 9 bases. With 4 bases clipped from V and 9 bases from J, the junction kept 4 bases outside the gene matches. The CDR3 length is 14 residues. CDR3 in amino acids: CASSSDRGGSPLHF. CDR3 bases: TGTGCCAGCAGTTCGGACAGGGGCGGTTCACCCCTCCACTTT.

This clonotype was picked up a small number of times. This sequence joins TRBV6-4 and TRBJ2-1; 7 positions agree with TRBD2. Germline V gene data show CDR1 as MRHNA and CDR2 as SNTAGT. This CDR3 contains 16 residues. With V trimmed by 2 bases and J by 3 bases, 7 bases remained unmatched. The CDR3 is CASSDRLAAGYNEQFF. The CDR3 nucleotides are TGTGCCAGCAGTGACAGGCTAGCGGCAGGCTACAATGAGCAGTTCTTC.

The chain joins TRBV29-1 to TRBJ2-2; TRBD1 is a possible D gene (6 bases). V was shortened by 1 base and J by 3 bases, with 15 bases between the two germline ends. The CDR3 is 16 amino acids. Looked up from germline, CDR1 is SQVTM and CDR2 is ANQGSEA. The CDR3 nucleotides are TGCAGCGTTGAAGGAGCCTCAGGGGCTGACACCGGGGAGCTGTTTTTT. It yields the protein CSVEGASGADTGELFF.

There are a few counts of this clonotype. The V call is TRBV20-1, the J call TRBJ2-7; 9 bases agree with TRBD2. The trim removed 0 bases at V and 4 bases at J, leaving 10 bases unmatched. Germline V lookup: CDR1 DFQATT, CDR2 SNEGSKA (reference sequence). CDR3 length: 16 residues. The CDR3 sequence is CSARDAARLAAYEQYF. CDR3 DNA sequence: TGCAGTGCTAGAGATGCCGCGCGACTAGCGGCTTACGAGCAGTACTTC.

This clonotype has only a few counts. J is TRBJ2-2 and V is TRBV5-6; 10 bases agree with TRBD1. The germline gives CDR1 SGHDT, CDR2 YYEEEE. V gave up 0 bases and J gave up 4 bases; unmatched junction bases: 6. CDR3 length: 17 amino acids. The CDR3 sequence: CASSLVMGQGTTGELFF. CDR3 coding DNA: TGTGCCAGCAGCTTGGTAATGGGACAGGGGACCACCGGGGAGCTGTTTTTT.

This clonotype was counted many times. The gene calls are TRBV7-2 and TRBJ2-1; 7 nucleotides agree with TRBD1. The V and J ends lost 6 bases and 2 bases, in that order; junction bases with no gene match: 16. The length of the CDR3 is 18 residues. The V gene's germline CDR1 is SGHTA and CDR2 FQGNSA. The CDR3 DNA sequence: TGTGCCAGCAGGCCCCGGACCGACAGGGTAGGGACCTACAATGAGCAGTTCTTC. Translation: CASRPRTDRVGTYNEQFF.

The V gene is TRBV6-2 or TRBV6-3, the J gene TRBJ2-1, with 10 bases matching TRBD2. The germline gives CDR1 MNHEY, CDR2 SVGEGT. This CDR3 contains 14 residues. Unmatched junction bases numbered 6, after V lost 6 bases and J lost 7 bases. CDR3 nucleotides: TGTGCCAGCAGGCAAGCGGGAGGGTTGAATGAGCAGTTCTTC. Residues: CASRQAGGLNEQFF.

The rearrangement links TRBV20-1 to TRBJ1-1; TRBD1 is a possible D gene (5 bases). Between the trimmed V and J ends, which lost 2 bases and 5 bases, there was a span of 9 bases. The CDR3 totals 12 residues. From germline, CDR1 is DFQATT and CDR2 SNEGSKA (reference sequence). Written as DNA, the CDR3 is TGCAGTGCTAGAAGGAAGGGGACTGAAGCTTTCTTT. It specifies CSARRKGTEAFF.

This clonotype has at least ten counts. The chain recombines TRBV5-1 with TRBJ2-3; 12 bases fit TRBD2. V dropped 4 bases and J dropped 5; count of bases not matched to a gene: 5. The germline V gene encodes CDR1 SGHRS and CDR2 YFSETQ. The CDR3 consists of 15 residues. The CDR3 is CASSAGLAGQDTQYF. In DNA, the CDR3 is TGCGCCAGCAGCGCCGGACTAGCGGGACAAGATACGCAGTATTTT.

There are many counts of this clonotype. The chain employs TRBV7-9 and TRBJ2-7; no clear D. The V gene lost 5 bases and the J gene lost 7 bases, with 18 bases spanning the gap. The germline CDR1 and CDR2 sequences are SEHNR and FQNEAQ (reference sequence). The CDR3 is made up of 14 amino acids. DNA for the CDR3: TGTGCCAGCAGCCCGATGGGCCTACTACCTGAGCAGTACTTC. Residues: CASSPMGLLPEQYF.

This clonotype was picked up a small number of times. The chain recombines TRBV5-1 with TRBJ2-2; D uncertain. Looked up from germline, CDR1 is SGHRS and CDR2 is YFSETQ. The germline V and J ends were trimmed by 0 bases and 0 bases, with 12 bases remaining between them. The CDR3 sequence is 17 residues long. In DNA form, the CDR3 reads TGCGCCAGCAGCTTGGCCCTGCGGTCACCGAACACCGGGGAGCTGTTTTTT. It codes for CASSLALRSPNTGELFF.

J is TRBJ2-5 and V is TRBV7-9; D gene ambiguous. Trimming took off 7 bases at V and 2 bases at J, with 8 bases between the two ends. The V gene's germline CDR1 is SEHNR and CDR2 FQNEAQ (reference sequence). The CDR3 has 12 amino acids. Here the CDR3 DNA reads TGTGCCAGCACGGTGGGACAAGAGACCCAGTACTTC. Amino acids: CASTVGQETQYF.

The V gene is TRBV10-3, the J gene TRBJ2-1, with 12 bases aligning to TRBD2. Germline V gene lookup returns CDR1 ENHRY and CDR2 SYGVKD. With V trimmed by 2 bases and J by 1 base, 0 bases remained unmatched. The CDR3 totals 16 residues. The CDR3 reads CAISEGLAGSYNEQFF. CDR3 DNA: TGTGCCATCAGTGAGGGACTAGCGGGGTCCTACAATGAGCAGTTCTTC.

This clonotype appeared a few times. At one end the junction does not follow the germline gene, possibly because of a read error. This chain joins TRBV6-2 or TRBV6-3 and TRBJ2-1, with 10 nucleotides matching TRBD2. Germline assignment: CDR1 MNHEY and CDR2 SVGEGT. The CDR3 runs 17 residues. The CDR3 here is CASMDSGRRNLMSSSHF. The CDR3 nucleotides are TGTGCCAGCATGGATAGCGGGAGGCGAAACCTAATGAGCAGTTCTCACTTC.

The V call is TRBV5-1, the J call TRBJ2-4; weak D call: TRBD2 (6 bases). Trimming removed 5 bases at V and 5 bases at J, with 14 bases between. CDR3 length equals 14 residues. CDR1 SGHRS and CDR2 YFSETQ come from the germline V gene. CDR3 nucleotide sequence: TGCGCCAGCAGAGTGGAGGGGTTGGAAAACATTCAGTACTTC. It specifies CASRVEGLENIQYF.

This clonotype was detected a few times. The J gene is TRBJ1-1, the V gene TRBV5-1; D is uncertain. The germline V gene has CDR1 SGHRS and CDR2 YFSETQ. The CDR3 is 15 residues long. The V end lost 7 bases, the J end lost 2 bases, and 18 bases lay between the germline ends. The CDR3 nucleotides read TGCGCCAGCTCGGCCAACCCAACCTTAAACACTGAAGCTTTCTTT. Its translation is CASSANPTLNTEAFF.

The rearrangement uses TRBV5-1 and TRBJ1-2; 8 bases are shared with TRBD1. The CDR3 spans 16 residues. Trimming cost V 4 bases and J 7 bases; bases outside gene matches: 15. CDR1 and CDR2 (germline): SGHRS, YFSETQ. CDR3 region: CASSIRMTGVDGGYTF. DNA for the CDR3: TGCGCCAGCAGCATACGCATGACAGGGGTCGATGGTGGCTACACCTTC.

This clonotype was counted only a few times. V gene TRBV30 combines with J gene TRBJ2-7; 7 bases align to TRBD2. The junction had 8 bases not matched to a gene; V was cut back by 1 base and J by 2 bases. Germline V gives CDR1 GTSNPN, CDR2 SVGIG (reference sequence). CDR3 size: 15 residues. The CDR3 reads CAWSAPPGLAYEQYF. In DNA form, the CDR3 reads TGTGCCTGGAGTGCCCCCCCCGGACTAGCCTACGAGCAGTACTTC.

The chain's CDR3 is CASSRTGEHEQYF. Here the CDR3 DNA reads TGTGCCAGCAGCCGAACCGGGGAGCACGAGCAGTACTTC. The V and J genes are TRBV6-5 and TRBJ2-7; possible D gene TRBD2, 5 bases. CDR1 MNHEY and CDR2 SVGAGI come from the germline V gene. The CDR3 totals 13 residues. The V gene lost 6 bases and the J gene lost 5 bases, with 14 bases spanning the gap.

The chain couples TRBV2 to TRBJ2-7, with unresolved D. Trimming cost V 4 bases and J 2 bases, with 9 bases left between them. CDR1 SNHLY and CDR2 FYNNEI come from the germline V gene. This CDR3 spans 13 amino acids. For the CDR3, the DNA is TGTGCCAGCAGTGCAGACGGACCCTACGAGCAGTACTTC. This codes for CASSADGPYEQYF.